This T cell receptor beta chain was identified in a study of post-analysis software for immune sequencing data (dated by TCRdb to between 2014 and 2017). As for the study more broadly: Disease courses on record covered relapsing-remitting, secondary progressive and progressive-relapsing multiple sclerosis, though some patients had no subtype annotation. A subset of samples was prepared in parallel using single-end sample barcoding, then pooled and co-amplified after Illumina adapter ligation. Patient repertoires were compared against about a dozen previously published healthy control repertoires from donors aged about 6 to 27 years.

Broader findings and caveats from the paper: Direct clustering with F measure revealed strong co-clustering of samples prepared in the same batch, which led to a batch-effect correction. Patients showed significantly higher frequencies than controls for about 5 TRBV segments, among them TRBV5-6, TRBV5-1 and TRBV20-1. Normalized Chao1 diversity was significantly lower in multiple sclerosis patients than controls, suggesting substantial peripheral T-cell clonal expansion. The control group was slightly older than the multiple sclerosis patient group.

The library was prepared using PCR. The sequencer listed for this sample is Illumina HiSeq 2500. To reduce PCR and sequencing biases, unique molecular identifiers were built into the TCR beta cDNA libraries. Per 1 to 10 million input T cells, approximately 500,000 cDNA molecules were obtained, such that each molecule approximated one T cell. The same protocol used for the earlier healthy control dataset was applied to prepare and sequence the patient libraries. Within a given batch, samples were prepared together, multiplexed and sequenced on the same HiSeq lane. The paper's data handling went like this. Raw barcoded reads were processed with MIGEC, discarding single-read molecular identifier groups before consensus assembly and CDR3 extraction. Clonotype tables were post-analysed with VDJtools, normalizing diversity by down-sampling all datasets to the smallest sample size. Repertoire overlap clustering matched CDR3 amino acid but not nucleotide sequences to correct batch-related cross-sample contamination. The raw public reads went through TCRdb reprocessing: fastp at Q25, MiXCR clone calling, in-frame beta chains kept. Every CDR3 protein is listed once, alongside the most common genes and DNA of its rows. TCRdb, not the original authors, processed these V and J calls. The sample table holds 750,000 to 950,000 distinct CDR3 sequences, of which approximately 53% were seen once. Jointly, the top ten make up roughly 4.4% of the sample.

As concerns this clonotype: Its binding antigen is unknown. No much larger clone is present one base from it, and per-base qualities are unavailable.

As encoded in the germline V gene (reference sequence), CDR1 is MNHNY while CDR2 is SVGAGI. The CDR3 sequence holds 11 residues, the cysteine and phenylalanine included. This entry keeps only the CDR3 DNA: 33 bases, framed from base 1. Trimming removed 6 bases from V and 4 bases from J, leaving 4 bases between the germline ends. To demonstrate the VDJtools post-analysis software, TCR beta repertoires were profiled from the peripheral blood of more than ten young patients with multiple sclerosis. The patients with multiple sclerosis were children and adolescents between about 6 and 16 years of age. Material: blood. This clonotype originated in a girl aged 5-17 years with multiple sclerosis. The receptor chain draws on TRBV6-6 and TRBJ1-5; no D gene is confidently identified. The CDR3 in this case is CASRENQPQHF. The DNA reads as follows: TGTGCCAGCAGGGAAAATCAGCCCCAGCATTTT.